The 30 T cell receptor beta chains listed next were all sequenced from one sample in a study of control samples from healthy donors and cancer patients. The assay was immunoSEQ multiplex PCR, and TCRdb's table has in-frame clones only and misses some. The profile shows fewer than 110,000 clones, roughly 91% of them singletons. Specimen: blood. These receptors were obtained from a young man in good health.

This sequence joins TRBV18 and TRBJ1-1; D perhaps matches TRBD1 (6 bases). This CDR3 comprises 14 residues. Germline V lookup: CDR1 KGHSH, CDR2 LQKENI. Trimming stripped 5 bases from V and 1 base from J, with 11 bases between. The CDR3 nucleotides are TGTGCCAGCTCAGCCCAGACAGGGAACACTGAAGCTTTCTTT. It encodes CASSAQTGNTEAFF.

The V call is TRBV7-7, the J call TRBJ2-5; D is perhaps TRBD1 (5 bases). The V gene's germline CDR1 is SSHAT and CDR2 FNYEAQ (reference sequence). The CDR3 is 14 residues long. The V end was cut by 1 base, the J end by 2 bases, with 8 bases between. CDR3: CASSLESGQETQYF. As DNA, the CDR3 is TGTGCCAGCAGCTTAGAGTCAGGGCAAGAGACCCAGTACTTC.

This chain connects TRBV4-1 to TRBJ2-1; D not certain. Deletions cut 1 base from V and 7 bases from J, with 5 bases between. The germline V gene has CDR1 MGHRA and CDR2 YSYEKL. The CDR3 covers 12 residues. In nucleotides, the CDR3 is TGCGCCAGCAGCCAAGTGGGAAATGAGCAGTTCTTC. Protein product: CASSQVGNEQFF.

This rearrangement joins TRBV18 to TRBJ2-3, with 8 bases that match TRBD1. The CDR3 spans 15 residues. V lost 3 bases and J lost 9; bases outside the gene matches: 11. CDR1 is KGHSH and CDR2 is LQKENI in the germline V gene. The CDR3: CASSPGQGKISTQYF. DNA of the CDR3: TGTGCCAGCTCACCCGGACAGGGCAAGATAAGCACGCAGTATTTT.

The V and J genes are TRBV3-1 (or the pseudogene TRBV3-2) and TRBJ1-1; tentatively, D is TRBD1 (5 bases). Deletions cut 1 base from V and 11 bases from J, with 14 bases between. Germline-derived CDR1 and CDR2 are LGHDT and YNNKEL (reference sequence). This CDR3 contains 13 residues. The CDR3 DNA reads TGTGCCAGCAGCCAAGGGACCGGTCCAGGGGCTTTCTTT. Its protein product is CASSQGTGPGAFF.

This chain connects TRBV4-1 to TRBJ1-2, with D possibly TRBD1 on 6 matching bases. The CDR3 runs 13 residues. Between the trimmed V and J ends, which lost 1 base and 5 bases, there was a span of 8 bases. The germline CDR1 and CDR2 sequences are MGHRA and YSYEKL. CDR3 DNA sequence: TGCGCCAGCAGCCAAGGACAGGAATATGGCTACACCTTC. Encoded protein: CASSQGQEYGYTF.

The V gene is TRBV25-1, the J gene TRBJ1-4; tentative D call: TRBD1 (5 bases). Germline lookup yields CDR1 MGHDK and CDR2 SYGVNS. The ends were cut back, 8 bases at V and 4 bases at J, with 8 bases in the middle. The CDR3 length is 12 residues. Here the CDR3 DNA reads TGTGCCAGCCGGACAAATAATGAAAAACTGTTTTTT. Amino acids: CASRTNNEKLFF.

With regard to this clone: This may stem from a read error, because a much larger clone lies one nucleotide away. This chain connects TRBV7-2 to TRBJ2-1; 12 bases are shared with TRBD2. CDR1 and CDR2 from the germline V gene are SGHTA and FQGNSA. The CDR3 has 16 residues. For the CDR3, the DNA is TGTGCCAGCAGCGATCGGACTAGCGGGGTCCACAATGGGCAGTTCTTC. Translating gives CASSDRTSGVHNGQFF.

V usage is TRBV7-8 and J usage is TRBJ2-6; a possible D gene is TRBD2 (6 bases). This CDR3 contains 16 residues. Deletions cut 0 bases from V and 1 base from J, with 7 bases between. Germline V gene data show CDR1 as SGHVS and CDR2 as FQNEAQ. The CDR3 region has the DNA TGTGCCAGCAGCTTAGCGGGAGGTTCTGGGGCCAACGTCCTGACTTTC. This translates into CASSLAGGSGANVLTF.

J is TRBJ2-1 and V is TRBV21-1; TRBD1, the table's D call, lacks a check against the DNA. TRBV21-1 has pseudogene status. There are 14 residues in the CDR3. The CDR3 is CASRPGQTYNEQFF. CDR3 sequence (DNA): TGTGCCAGCAGGCCGGGACAGACCTACAATGAGCAGTTCTTC.

The chain carries TRBV7-2 and TRBJ2-7; D is possibly TRBD1 (6 bases). Germline loops: CDR1 SGHTA, CDR2 FQGNSA. The CDR3 has 14 amino acids. V was pared by 3 bases and J by 8 bases, with 17 bases between. The CDR3 spells CASSLSGVEPKQYF. The CDR3 DNA reads as TGTGCCAGCAGCTTGTCAGGGGTCGAGCCGAAGCAGTACTTC. Variable domain in full (rest from reference TRBV7-2 and TRBJ2-7): GAGVSQSPSNKVTEKGKDVELRCDPISGHTALYWYRQSLGQGLEFLIYFQGNSAPDKSGLPSDRFSAERTGGSVSTLTIQRTQQEDSAVYLCASSLSGVEPKQYFGPGTRLTVT.

This clone has a single count. The chain couples TRBV6-1 to TRBJ2-5; 7 nucleotides line up with TRBD1. V shed 3 bases and J 6 bases; nucleotides not matched to a gene: 7. The germline V gene encodes CDR1 MNHNS and CDR2 SASEGT. The CDR3 is made up of 14 amino acids. The CDR3 sequence is CASSDPGQRKTQYF. CDR3 DNA sequence: TGTGCCAGCAGTGACCCGGGACAGCGGAAGACCCAGTACTTC.

The J gene is TRBJ2-1, the V gene TRBV12-3 or TRBV12-4, with TRBD2 matching over 12 bases. V gave up 3 bases and J gave up 13 bases; unmatched junction bases: 4. The CDR3 is 13 residues long. Written as DNA, the CDR3 is TGTGCCAGCAGTTTTGCTAGCGGGGGGGGCCAGTTCTTC. Its protein is CASSFASGGGQFF.

The chain is built from TRBV6-2 or TRBV6-3 and TRBJ2-7, with D unclear. The V end lost 5 bases, the J end lost 6 bases, and 11 bases lay between the germline ends. Germline CDR1 MNHEY, CDR2 SVGEGT. The CDR3 length is 12 residues. The CDR3 DNA is TGTGCCAGCAGTAAGGCCCTACTCGAGCAGTACTTC. Residues: CASSKALLEQYF.

This rearrangement joins TRBV7-3 to TRBJ2-4, with D possibly being TRBD2 (6 bases). Germline V gene sequence: CDR1 SGHTA, CDR2 FQGTGA. V lost 3 bases to trimming and J lost 7 bases, with 10 bases between them. This CDR3 spans 13 amino acids. DNA of the CDR3: TGTGCCAGCAGCTTTACAGCGGGTAACATTCAGTACTTC. Protein: CASSFTAGNIQYF.

V is TRBV11-2 and J is TRBJ1-2, with 7 nucleotides matching TRBD1. The CDR3 has 18 amino acids. The J segment lost 1 base and the V segment lost 5 bases, leaving 16 bases of the junction unmatched. Germline V CDR1 and CDR2: SGHAT, FQNNGV. This CDR3 is CASSLRRQGPGYNYGYTF. CDR3 in DNA: TGTGCCAGCAGCCTCCGGAGACAGGGCCCGGGCTATAACTATGGCTACACCTTC.

The sample holds one count of this clone. The chain has TRBV18 and TRBJ1-1; TRBD1 is a possible D gene (5 bases). This CDR3 region has 20 residues. Germline CDR1 is KGHSH and CDR2 is LQKENI. V lost 6 bases, J lost 3 bases, and 32 bases lay in between. The CDR3 DNA follows: TGTGCCAGCTCCCCAGCCCTAACGCTCTCGGGACGCGTGGCGGACACTGAAGCTTTCTTT. Its protein product is CASSPALTLSGRVADTEAFF.

The chain employs TRBV28 and TRBJ1-4; a weak D match, TRBD1 (5 bases). Trimming took off 4 bases at V and 7 bases at J, with 19 bases between the two ends. CDR1 is MDHEN and CDR2 is SYDVKM in the germline V gene. The CDR3 runs to 16 residues. The CDR3 DNA follows: TGTGCCAGCAGTTCCCCCAGGGAAGGGGTGGGTGAAAAACTGTTTTTT. Encoded protein: CASSSPREGVGEKLFF.

The chain combines TRBV10-3 with TRBJ1-6; D gene ambiguous. V was shortened by 6 bases and J by 11 bases, with 14 bases between the two germline ends. The V gene's germline CDR1 is ENHRY and CDR2 SYGVKD. The CDR3 has 13 amino acids. CDR3 sequence: CAIREDVQAPLHF. As DNA, the CDR3 is TGTGCCATCAGAGAGGACGTCCAGGCACCCCTCCACTTT.

The chain recombines TRBV7-2 with TRBJ2-6; no definite D call. Trimming took off 1 base at V and 0 bases at J, with 4 bases between the two ends. Germline loops: CDR1 SGHTA, CDR2 FQGNSA. This CDR3 comprises 15 residues. For the CDR3, the DNA is TGTGCCAGCAGCTTAGACAACTCTGGGGCCAACGTCCTGACTTTC. Its translation: CASSLDNSGANVLTF.

The rearrangement links TRBV4-1 to TRBJ2-2, with 8 bases fitting TRBD1. Trimming removed 1 base from V and 6 bases from J; junction bases left unmatched: 7. The CDR3 totals 16 residues. CDR1 MGHRA and CDR2 YSYEKL come from the germline V gene. CDR3 bases: TGCGCCAGCAGCCAAGCAGGGGGCCGGATCGCCGGGGAGCTGTTTTTT. It is translated as CASSQAGGRIAGELFF.

V and J are TRBV27 and TRBJ2-7; 9 nucleotides line up with TRBD1. The CDR3 runs 15 residues. The germline CDR1 and CDR2 sequences are MNHEY and SMNVEV (reference sequence). V gave up 5 bases and J gave up 4 bases; unmatched junction bases: 9. In DNA form, the CDR3 reads TGTGCCAGCAGTCCCACGGGACAGGGAATTTACGAGCAGTACTTC. Amino acid sequence: CASSPTGQGIYEQYF.

The gene calls are TRBV3-1 (or the pseudogene TRBV3-2) and TRBJ1-5, with D possibly being TRBD1 (5 bases). Per the germline V gene, CDR1 is LGHDT and CDR2 is YNNKEL (reference sequence). The CDR3 is made up of 14 amino acids. The V gene lost 3 bases and the J gene lost 4 bases, with 10 bases spanning the gap. The CDR3 bases are TGTGCCAGCAGCCAGGGGCAGAGTAATCAGCCCCAGCATTTT. This encodes CASSQGQSNQPQHF.

The rearrangement uses TRBV9 and TRBJ1-1, with 8 bases aligning to TRBD1. V shed 5 bases, J shed 0 bases, and the junction held 12 bases outside the gene matches. This CDR3 is built from 17 residues. In germline, CDR1 is SGDLS, CDR2 YYNGEE. This CDR3 is CASRSGQGFVMNTEAFF. The DNA of the CDR3 is TGTGCCAGCAGATCAGGACAGGGTTTTGTCATGAACACTGAAGCTTTCTTT.

V usage is TRBV28 and J usage is TRBJ2-7, with 9 nucleotides matching TRBD1. Trimming removed 11 bases from V and 0 bases from J; junction bases left unmatched: 8. CDR3 length equals 14 residues. Germline V gene sequence: CDR1 MDHEN, CDR2 SYDVKM. This chain's CDR3 is CAGRKTGGSYEQYF. The CDR3 DNA sequence: TGTGCCGGTAGGAAGACAGGGGGCTCCTACGAGCAGTACTTC.

At least ten counts were recorded for this clone. The chain carries TRBV27 and TRBJ1-5; D is possibly TRBD1 (6 bases). Looked up from germline, CDR1 is MNHEY and CDR2 is SMNVEV (reference sequence). Between the trimmed V and J ends, which lost 6 bases and 2 bases, there was a span of 14 bases. The CDR3 length is 15 residues. The CDR3 loop reads CASRGLGGGNQPQHF. In DNA, the CDR3 is TGTGCCAGCAGAGGGTTAGGGGGGGGCAATCAGCCCCAGCATTTT.

The chain joins TRBV4-1 to TRBJ1-2; D uncertain. The CDR3 contains 17 residues. Looked up from germline, CDR1 is MGHRA and CDR2 is YSYEKL. V was trimmed by 0 bases and J by 3 bases, leaving 17 bases between them. CDR3 loop: CASSQDREGQAYYGYTF. The DNA of the CDR3 is TGCGCCAGCAGCCAAGATCGGGAAGGGCAGGCCTACTATGGCTACACCTTC.

The gene calls are TRBV4-3 and TRBJ1-4; D is unresolved. This CDR3 contains 16 residues. The ends were cut back, 0 bases at V and 0 bases at J, with 8 bases in the middle. Germline-derived CDR1 and CDR2 are LGHNA and YSLEER. The CDR3 coding sequence is TGCGCCAGCAGCCAAGATGTCGGTACAACTAATGAAAAACTGTTTTTT. It encodes CASSQDVGTTNEKLFF.

V and J are TRBV19 and TRBJ1-5; D remains unclear. In germline, CDR1 is LNHDA, CDR2 SQIVND (reference sequence). The V gene lost 1 base and the J gene lost 0 bases, with 10 bases spanning the gap. The CDR3 has 16 residues. The CDR3 bases are TGTGCCAGTAGTATAGGAGCAGCGGGTAGCAATCAGCCCCAGCATTTT. Amino acids: CASSIGAAGSNQPQHF.

This clone was counted a single time. The rearrangement uses TRBV2 and TRBJ1-6; tentatively, D is TRBD1 (5 bases). This CDR3 has 16 residues. Germline V CDR1 and CDR2: SNHLY, FYNNEI. The V end was cut by 1 base, the J end by 2 bases, with 9 bases between. The CDR3 DNA follows: TGTGCCAGCAGTGAAGTAATGGGGGCCTATAATTCACCCCTCCACTTT. Encoded protein: CASSEVMGAYNSPLHF.